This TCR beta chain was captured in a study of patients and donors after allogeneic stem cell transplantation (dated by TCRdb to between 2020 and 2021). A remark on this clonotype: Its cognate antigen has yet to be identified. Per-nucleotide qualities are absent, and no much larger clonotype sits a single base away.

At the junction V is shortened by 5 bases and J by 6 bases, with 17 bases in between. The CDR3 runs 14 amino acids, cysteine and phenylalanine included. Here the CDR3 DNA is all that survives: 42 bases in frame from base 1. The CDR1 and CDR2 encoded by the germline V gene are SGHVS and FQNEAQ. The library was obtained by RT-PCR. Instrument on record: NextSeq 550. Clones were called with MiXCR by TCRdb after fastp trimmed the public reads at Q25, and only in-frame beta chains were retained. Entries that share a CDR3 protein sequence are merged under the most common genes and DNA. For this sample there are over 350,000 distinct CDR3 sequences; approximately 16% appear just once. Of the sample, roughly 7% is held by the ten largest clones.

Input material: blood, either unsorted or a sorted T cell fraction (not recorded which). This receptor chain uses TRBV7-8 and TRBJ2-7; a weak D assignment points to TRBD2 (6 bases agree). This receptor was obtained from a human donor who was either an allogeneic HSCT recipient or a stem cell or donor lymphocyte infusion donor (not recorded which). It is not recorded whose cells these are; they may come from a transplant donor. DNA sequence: TGTGCCAGCAGCCTCCTCGTGGGAGCGGGCGAGCAGTACTTC. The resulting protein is CASSLLVGAGEQYF.